The 20 T cell receptor beta chains below were found in one sample sequenced in a study of chemoradiotherapy in HPV16-positive cancers. The repertoire was sequenced with immunoSEQ multiplex PCR; TCRdb's copy has only in-frame clones and lacks some. The table shows around 12,000 clones, with less than 80% occurring only once. Specimen collection occurred from a patient who underwent chemoradiotherapy. The receptors originated from a human donor with HPV-associated anogenital cancer.

The V gene is TRBV5-1, the J gene TRBJ1-2; the match to TRBD1 covers 7 bases. The CDR3 runs 15 residues. CDR1 and CDR2 (germline): SGHRS, YFSETQ. After removal of 4 bases from V and 8 bases from J, the junction contained 14 bases not matched to a gene. The CDR3 region is CASSAGLDRESGYTF. CDR3 coding DNA: TGCGCCAGCAGCGCTGGGCTCGACAGGGAAAGCGGCTACACCTTC.

CDR3 residues: CASSQDRKETQYF. Written as DNA, the CDR3 is TGCGCCAGCAGCCAGGACAGAAAAGAGACCCAGTACTTC. The rearrangement uses TRBV5-1 and TRBJ2-5, with D perhaps TRBD1 (6 bases). The CDR3 extends over 13 amino acids. Trimming cost V 4 bases and J 3 bases, with 10 bases left between them. Germline V lookup: CDR1 SGHRS, CDR2 YFSETQ.

This clone showed up just a few times. The genes are TRBV6-6 and TRBJ1-1, with 7 bases matching TRBD1. Per the germline V gene, CDR1 is MNHNY and CDR2 is SVGAGI (reference sequence). This CDR3 spans 13 amino acids. J was trimmed by 5 bases and V by 11 bases; bases with no gene match: 11. CDR3 loop: CAGALQGKTEAFF. The CDR3 bases are TGTGCCGGAGCTTTACAGGGGAAGACTGAAGCTTTCTTT.

This clone was counted once. V gene TRBV12-5 combines with J gene TRBJ1-2; no clear D. Trimming left V 1 base short and J 4 bases short, with 4 bases between. The CDR3 consists of 12 residues. The germline gives CDR1 LGHNT, CDR2 FRNRAP. CDR3 region: CASGLGTYGYTF. The CDR3 DNA reads TGTGCTAGTGGTTTGGGAACCTATGGCTACACCTTC.

The gene calls are TRBV2 and TRBJ1-2, with TRBD1 matching 9 bases. CDR1 and CDR2 from the germline V gene are SNHLY and FYNNEI. The CDR3 runs 14 residues. V lost 1 base and J lost 4; bases outside the gene matches: 1. CDR3 sequence: CASSEEGQGYGYTF. CDR3 DNA: TGTGCCAGCAGTGAAGAGGGACAGGGCTATGGCTACACCTTC.

With respect to this clone: The sample contains more than one DNA sequence encoding this CDR3. The chain joins TRBV9 to TRBJ1-6; D ambiguous. The CDR3 totals 15 residues. Deletions cut 0 bases from V and 4 bases from J, with 8 bases between. From germline, CDR1 is SGDLS and CDR2 YYNGEE. CDR3 amino acids: CASSVGRPYNSPLHF. CDR3 in DNA: TGTGCCAGCAGCGTAGGACGGCCTTATAATTCACCCCTCCACTTT.

The CDR3 spells CASSPRLGPGGSPLHF. CDR3 coding DNA: TGCGCCAGCAGCCCAAGGCTAGGGCCAGGTGGTTCACCCCTCCACTTT. This chain links TRBV4-1 with TRBJ1-6; D unclear. Trimming removed 4 bases from V and 9 bases from J, with 19 bases in between. The CDR3 loop spans 16 amino acids. Germline V CDR1 and CDR2: MGHRA, YSYEKL.

A note on this clone: This specimen includes other DNA sequences encoding the same CDR3. The rearrangement joins TRBV9 to TRBJ2-3, with 8 positions matching TRBD2. The CDR3 spans 15 residues. V shed 0 bases, J shed 2 bases, and the junction held 2 bases outside the gene matches. Germline loops: CDR1 SGDLS, CDR2 YYNGEE. The CDR3 DNA follows: TGTGCCAGCAGCGTAGCGGGGGGGCCCACAGATACGCAGTATTTT. This encodes CASSVAGGPTDTQYF. The full variable domain, its missing parts supplied by reference TRBV9 and TRBJ2-3, is DSGVTQTPKHLITATGQRVTLRCSPRSGDLSVYWYQQSLDQGLQFLIQYYNGEERAKGNILERFSAQQFPDLHSELNLSSLELGDSALYFCASSVAGGPTDTQYFGPGTRLTVL.

The chain recombines TRBV7-2 with TRBJ1-2, with 8 bases fitting TRBD1. The CDR3 is 15 residues long. Per the germline V gene, CDR1 is SGHTA and CDR2 is FQGNSA. The V gene end was trimmed by 1 base and the J gene end by 4 bases; junction bases not matched to a gene: 5. The CDR3 reads CASSLGHRGGYGYTF. The DNA for the CDR3 is TGTGCCAGCAGCTTAGGTCACAGGGGGGGCTATGGCTACACCTTC.

The chain couples TRBV29-1 to TRBJ1-2; 7 bases line up with TRBD1. Per the germline V gene, CDR1 is SQVTM and CDR2 is ANQGSEA. The CDR3 contains 16 residues. J gave up 7 bases and V 4 bases, and 18 bases lay outside the gene matches. CDR3 residues: CSVAGAPGQTAGGYTF. CDR3 sequence (DNA): TGCAGCGTTGCAGGTGCCCCGGGACAGACGGCTGGTGGCTACACCTTC.

The V gene is TRBV5-1, the J gene TRBJ1-6, with D maybe TRBD1 (6 bases). The CDR3 has 15 amino acids. V was shortened by 0 bases and J by 2 bases, with 6 bases between the two germline ends. Germline CDR1 and CDR2: SGHRS and YFSETQ. CDR3 DNA: TGCGCCAGCAGCTTGGGGACAGCCTATAATTCACCCCTCCACTTT. Translated: CASSLGTAYNSPLHF. The full variable domain, completed using reference TRBV5-1 and TRBJ1-6, is KAGVTQTPRYLIKTRGQQVTLSCSPISGHRSVSWYQQTPGQGLQFLFEYFSETQRNKGNFPGRFSGRQFSNSRSEMNVSTLELGDSALYLCASSLGTAYNSPLHFGNGTRLTVT.

The chain is built from TRBV5-1 and TRBJ2-1; 8 nucleotides align to TRBD1. This CDR3 comprises 15 residues. Unmatched junction bases numbered 12, after V lost 4 bases and J lost 9 bases. Germline CDR1 is SGHRS and CDR2 is YFSETQ. DNA of the CDR3: TGCGCCAGCAGCCCGTTCCAGGGGGCATCAATTGAGCAGTTCTTC. This sequence encodes CASSPFQGASIEQFF.

This chain links TRBV27 with TRBJ2-7, with TRBD1 identical over 8 bases. Germline V lookup: CDR1 MNHEY, CDR2 SMNVEV (reference sequence). The CDR3 is made up of 17 amino acids. The J segment lost 3 bases and the V segment lost 5 bases, leaving 15 bases of the junction unmatched. The CDR3 DNA reads TGTGCCAGCAGTAAGACCCACATGACAGGGGCGCACTACGAGCAGTACTTC. Translation: CASSKTHMTGAHYEQYF.

The chain couples TRBV4-2 to TRBJ2-3; D unresolved. Between the trimmed V and J ends, which lost 1 base and 2 bases, there was a span of 16 bases. CDR1 and CDR2 (germline): LGHNA, YNFKEQ. This CDR3 contains 17 residues. CDR3 nucleotide sequence: TGTGCCAGCAGCCAAGCGCGGACGGAACTTTACACAGATACGCAGTATTTT. Translation gives CASSQARTELYTDTQYF.

The table lists this clone with a few counts. The V gene is TRBV7-3, the J gene TRBJ1-1, with unresolved D. The CDR3 loop spans 13 amino acids. Germline assignment: CDR1 SGHTA and CDR2 FQGTGA. V lost 2 bases and J lost 5, with 9 bases in between. CDR3 protein: CASSLSQGTEAFF. CDR3 DNA: TGTGCCAGCAGCTTATCTCAAGGGACTGAAGCTTTCTTT.

This clone was seen only once. This chain connects TRBV14 to TRBJ1-1, with no clear D. Germline V gene sequence: CDR1 SGHDN, CDR2 FVKESK. Deletions cut 4 bases from V and 1 base from J, with 16 bases between. The CDR3 has 16 residues. The CDR3 coding sequence is TGTGCCAGCAGCCCCTGGTGGCTCGGTGGGAACACTGAAGCTTTCTTT. Translating it yields CASSPWWLGGNTEAFF.

The rearrangement links TRBV7-2 to TRBJ1-6; D is unresolved. CDR1 and CDR2 from the germline V gene are SGHTA and FQGNSA. Trimming removed 0 bases at V and 4 bases at J, with 1 base between. The CDR3 spans 13 residues. Here the CDR3 DNA reads TGTGCCAGCAGCTTAGCTTATAATTCACCCCTCCACTTT. Translated, it gives CASSLAYNSPLHF.

This chain joins TRBV7-9 and TRBJ2-3; D is unresolved. V was trimmed by 5 bases and J by 1 base, leaving 10 bases between them. This CDR3 contains 14 residues. CDR1 and CDR2 from the germline V gene are SEHNR and FQNEAQ (reference sequence). The CDR3: CASSPPVGTDTQYF. CDR3 DNA: TGTGCCAGCAGCCCGCCAGTAGGCACAGATACGCAGTATTTT.

This clone appeared a few times. This chain connects TRBV19 to TRBJ1-1; tentative D call: TRBD1 (5 bases). CDR1 and CDR2 from the germline V gene are LNHDA and SQIVND (reference sequence). The germline V and J ends were trimmed by 3 bases and 6 bases, with 11 bases remaining between them. This CDR3 contains 13 residues. The CDR3 DNA follows: TGTGCCAGTAGTATTTGGGGCAGCGCTGAAGCTTTCTTT. This gives the protein CASSIWGSAEAFF.

This clone was recorded a few times. The chain employs TRBV5-4 and TRBJ1-3; possible D gene TRBD1, 5 bases. CDR1 and CDR2 (germline): SGHNT, YYREEE (reference sequence). Between the trimmed V and J ends, which lost 2 bases and 2 bases, there was a span of 8 bases. The CDR3 sequence is 14 residues long. The DNA for the CDR3 is TGTGCCAGCAGCTTCTGGGGGACTGGAAACACCATATATTTT. This translates into CASSFWGTGNTIYF.